These 30 T cell receptor beta chains were all obtained from the same sample, sequenced in a study of HIV-infected patients and healthy controls. TCRdb redid the calling of the 5' RACE reads with MiXCR, one entry per CDR3 protein. The sample includes 18,000 or so distinct CDR3 sequences, around 20% of them seen just once. The specimen sequenced was CD8+ T cells from blood. These receptors came from a human donor in good health.

The chain has TRBV5-5 and TRBJ2-7; D might be TRBD1 (5 bases). Germline values: CDR1 SGHKS, CDR2 YYEKEE (reference sequence). The CDR3 runs 15 residues. With 2 bases removed from V and 0 bases from J, the gap between germline ends came to 12 bases. The CDR3 DNA reads as TGTGCCAGCAGCTTTCACCAGGGCCTCTCCTACGAGCAGTACTTC. Amino acid sequence: CASSFHQGLSYEQYF.

This clonotype was detected only a few times. The chain recombines TRBV9 with TRBJ2-3; 11 bases are a match to TRBD2. The CDR3 has 16 residues. Germline CDR1 SGDLS, CDR2 YYNGEE. Losses at the gene ends were 3 bases for V and 7 bases for J; bases not matched to a gene: 10. As DNA, the CDR3 is TGTGCCAGCAGCGCGAATAGCGGGAGGGCCATCAATACGCAGTATTTT. It yields the protein CASSANSGRAINTQYF.

This clonotype was counted only a few times. V gene TRBV9 combines with J gene TRBJ2-3; a possible D gene is TRBD1 (5 bases). CDR1 is SGDLS, CDR2 YYNGEE, per germline. Trimming pared 2 bases from V and 2 bases from J, leaving 12 bases between. The CDR3 is 15 amino acids. The CDR3: CASSVKTALTDTQYF. In nucleotides, the CDR3 is TGTGCCAGCAGCGTTAAGACAGCGCTCACAGATACGCAGTATTTT.

This clonotype appeared a few times. The chain employs TRBV11-2 and TRBJ1-4, with D hard to call. Deletions cut 6 bases from V and 8 bases from J, with 10 bases between. The germline gives CDR1 SGHAT, CDR2 FQNNGV. The CDR3 has 12 residues. The CDR3 sequence: CASRGLQEKLFF. The CDR3 nucleotides read TGTGCCAGCAGGGGGTTGCAAGAAAAACTGTTTTTT.

This clonotype was recorded a few times. J is TRBJ2-7 and V is TRBV7-2; 7 positions match TRBD1. This CDR3 contains 16 residues. Germline assignment: CDR1 SGHTA and CDR2 FQGNSA. Unmatched junction bases numbered 11, after V lost 3 bases and J lost 3 bases. The DNA of the CDR3 is TGTGCCAGCAGCTTGGCCGCTCGGACAGGAGACTACGAGCAGTACTTC. This encodes CASSLAARTGDYEQYF.

The chain couples TRBV2 to TRBJ2-3, with 11 bases that match TRBD2. Looked up from germline, CDR1 is SNHLY and CDR2 is FYNNEI. The CDR3 totals 16 residues. With V trimmed by 5 bases and J by 2 bases, 6 bases remained unmatched. The CDR3 DNA reads TGTGCCAGCAGTTCTTCTAGCGGGGGGACCACAGATACGCAGTATTTT. It encodes CASSSSSGGTTDTQYF.

The chain has TRBV3-1 and TRBJ2-7; 13 bases are a match to TRBD2. The CDR3 is 17 amino acids. V trimming: 3 bases; J trimming: 3 bases; junction bases outside the gene matches: 8. Germline V lookup: CDR1 LGHDT, CDR2 YNNKEL (reference sequence). The CDR3 DNA reads as TGTGCCAGCAGCCAGGAGACTAGCGGGAGGCACCTCTACGAGCAGTACTTC. This gives the protein CASSQETSGRHLYEQYF.

In this sample, this clonotype turned up many times. The CDR3 sequence is CSTFGGVWSQETQYF. CDR3 coding DNA: TGCAGCACTTTCGGTGGGGTGTGGAGCCAAGAGACCCAGTACTTC. This sequence joins TRBV29-1 and TRBJ2-5; D unresolved. This CDR3 is 15 amino acids long. The germline gives CDR1 SQVTM, CDR2 ANQGSEA. Between the trimmed V and J ends, which lost 8 bases and 1 base, there was a span of 20 bases.

This clonotype was seen only a few times. The chain uses TRBV18 and TRBJ2-7; D is unclear. V was clipped by 3 bases and J by 2 bases, with 11 bases between them. The germline gives CDR1 KGHSH, CDR2 LQKENI. CDR3 length equals 14 residues. The CDR3 protein is CASSPPTPTYEQYF. CDR3 coding DNA: TGTGCCAGCTCACCGCCGACACCCACCTACGAGCAGTACTTC.

CDR3 loop: CASSPGTSGYYEQYF. CDR3 sequence (DNA): TGTGCCAGCAGCCCTGGGACTAGCGGTTACTACGAGCAGTACTTC. This rearrangement joins TRBV3-1 to TRBJ2-7; 11 nucleotides agree with TRBD2. V dropped 4 bases and J dropped 3; count of bases not matched to a gene: 5. Germline-derived CDR1 and CDR2 are LGHDT and YNNKEL (reference sequence). CDR3 size: 15 residues.

This clonotype turned up a few times. The J gene is TRBJ1-4, the V gene TRBV6-5; 9 nucleotides match TRBD1. After removal of 1 base from V and 7 bases from J, the junction contained 4 bases not matched to a gene. CDR1 is MNHEY and CDR2 is SVGAGI in the germline V gene. The CDR3 extends over 15 amino acids. CDR3 in DNA: TGTGCCAGCAGTTACTACGGGACAGGGACTGAAAAACTGTTTTTT. This translates into CASSYYGTGTEKLFF.

The chain has TRBV12-3 or TRBV12-4 and TRBJ2-7; TRBD2 might be the D (6 bases). Deletions cut 2 bases from V and 5 bases from J, with 16 bases between. CDR3 length equals 15 residues. The CDR3 region has the DNA TGTGCCAGCAGTTTACGTCTTGGCGGGATCGACGAGCAGTACTTC. It translates to CASSLRLGGIDEQYF.

CDR3 sequence: CASSPFGLGGDTQYF. The CDR3 bases are TGTGCCAGCAGCCCCTTCGGGTTGGGGGGAGATACGCAGTATTTT. The chain couples TRBV11-2 to TRBJ2-3, with D possibly TRBD2 on 6 matching bases. The germline V and J ends were trimmed by 5 bases and 5 bases, with 17 bases remaining between them. Germline assignment: CDR1 SGHAT and CDR2 FQNNGV. This CDR3 has 15 amino acids.

The table lists this clonotype with a few counts. The chain employs TRBV9 and TRBJ1-6, with a tentative D call TRBD1 (6 bases). The germline CDR1 and CDR2 sequences are SGDLS and YYNGEE. Trimming took 0 bases from V and 10 from J, leaving 11 bases between them. The CDR3 is 14 residues long. The CDR3 here is CASSVDGGWSPLHF. The CDR3 region has the DNA TGTGCCAGCAGCGTAGATGGGGGCTGGTCACCCCTCCACTTT.

This clonotype came up a few times. The rearrangement joins TRBV7-6 to TRBJ1-6, with 10 bases identical to TRBD1. The V and J ends lost 5 bases and 7 bases, in that order; junction bases with no gene match: 5. The CDR3 extends over 15 amino acids. The germline V gene encodes CDR1 SGHVS and CDR2 FNYEAQ. The CDR3 DNA is TGTGCCAGCAGCCCCGGGACAGGGGCAAATTCACCCCTCCACTTT. It translates to CASSPGTGANSPLHF.

In this sample, this clonotype turned up many times. The chain is built from TRBV7-8 and TRBJ2-6; D perhaps matches TRBD1 (6 bases). The CDR3 consists of 15 residues. Looked up from germline, CDR1 is SGHVS and CDR2 is FQNEAQ. Trimming pared 1 base from V and 3 bases from J, leaving 7 bases between. CDR3 sequence (DNA): TGTGCCAGCAGCTTAGGGACAGTTGGGGCCAACGTCCTGACTTTC. This translates into CASSLGTVGANVLTF.

This clonotype has just a few counts. The rearrangement uses TRBV5-6 and TRBJ1-5; D might be TRBD1 (6 bases). The length of the CDR3 is 16 residues. The germline CDR1 and CDR2 sequences are SGHDT and YYEEEE. Trimming shortened V by 3 bases and J by 0 bases, and 13 bases separated the two germline ends. The CDR3 spells CASSSQRGYSNQPQHF. CDR3 DNA sequence: TGTGCCAGCAGCTCACAAAGGGGGTATAGCAATCAGCCCCAGCATTTT.

With respect to this clonotype: This may come from a read error, since a much larger clone is one base off. In nucleotides, the CDR3 is TGTGCCAGCGAAGGACAGGGAGATTACGAGCAGTACTTC. Translating gives CASEGQGDYEQYF. The rearrangement links TRBV6-2 or TRBV6-3 to TRBJ2-7; 8 bases agree with TRBD1. Germline V gene lookup returns CDR1 MNHEY and CDR2 SVGEGT. The V segment lost 8 bases and the J segment 4 bases; nucleotides outside the gene matches: 7. This CDR3 region has 13 residues.

Only a few counts were recorded for this clonotype. The rearrangement joins TRBV29-1 to TRBJ1-2, with D perhaps TRBD1 (6 bases). The V gene's germline CDR1 is SQVTM and CDR2 ANQGSEA. CDR3 length: 14 residues. The V end lost 0 bases, the J end lost 8 bases, and 16 bases lay between the germline ends. The CDR3 sequence: CSVEDPDRFFGYTF. CDR3 in DNA: TGCAGCGTTGAAGATCCTGACAGGTTCTTCGGCTACACCTTC.

This clonotype was recorded many times. V gene TRBV7-9 combines with J gene TRBJ1-1, with D possibly being TRBD1 (6 bases). V was clipped by 3 bases and J by 1 base, with 15 bases between them. Germline CDR1 SEHNR, CDR2 FQNEAQ (reference sequence). The CDR3 spans 16 residues. DNA of the CDR3: TGTGCCAGCAGCTTGACAGGTCCCCGACAGAACACTGAAGCTTTCTTT. Translating gives CASSLTGPRQNTEAFF.

This clonotype was found a few times. This sequence joins TRBV19 and TRBJ1-1; weak D call: TRBD1 (6 bases). Trimming left V 3 bases short and J 7 bases short, with 15 bases between. In germline, CDR1 is LNHDA, CDR2 SQIVND (reference sequence). There are 14 residues in the CDR3. The CDR3 DNA is TGTGCCAGTAGTATGTGGACAGCGGGCGGTGAAGCTTTCTTT. Translation gives CASSMWTAGGEAFF.

This clonotype has a handful of counts. The rearrangement links TRBV9 to TRBJ2-1, with 7 nucleotides matching TRBD1. V trimming: 3 bases; J trimming: 8 bases; junction bases outside the gene matches: 11. The germline gives CDR1 SGDLS, CDR2 YYNGEE. The CDR3 extends over 15 amino acids. CDR3 sequence: CASSAQGVGWDEQFF. The CDR3 coding sequence is TGTGCCAGCAGCGCTCAGGGGGTTGGTTGGGATGAGCAGTTCTTC.

The chain couples TRBV7-6 to TRBJ1-3; D gene unclear. Germline CDR1 reads SGHVS; CDR2 reads FNYEAQ. Trimming left V 4 bases short and J 5 bases short, with 12 bases between. The CDR3 is 14 residues long. This CDR3 is CASSSLDTRNTIYF. The CDR3 DNA is TGTGCCAGCAGCTCGCTAGACACCAGAAACACCATATATTTT.

This clonotype was counted many times. The chain combines TRBV6-2 or TRBV6-3 with TRBJ1-2; no clear D. Looked up from germline, CDR1 is MNHEY and CDR2 is SVGEGT. The CDR3 spans 11 residues. Trimming left V 5 bases short and J 4 bases short, with 5 bases between. The CDR3, as DNA: TGTGCCAGCAGTGCCGGCTATGGCTACACCTTC. It yields the protein CASSAGYGYTF.

This clonotype is categorized as medium-sized. J is TRBJ1-5 and V is TRBV20-1; no definite D call. The CDR3 extends over 15 amino acids. Germline assignment: CDR1 DFQATT and CDR2 SNEGSKA (reference sequence). Between the trimmed V and J ends, which lost 6 bases and 1 base, there was a span of 16 bases. In DNA, the CDR3 is TGCAGTGCCAAAGAGGTTGACGGAAGCAATCAGCCCCAGCATTTT. This encodes CSAKEVDGSNQPQHF.

J is TRBJ1-2 and V is TRBV30; perhaps TRBD1 as D (5 bases). The germline gives CDR1 GTSNPN, CDR2 SVGIG (reference sequence). This CDR3 contains 13 residues. With 4 bases removed from V and 4 bases from J, the gap between germline ends came to 13 bases. The CDR3 nucleotides read TGTGCCTGGAAAGCAGGGATTAGCTATGGCTACACCTTC. It specifies CAWKAGISYGYTF. The complete variable domain, with remaining parts taken from reference TRBV30 and TRBJ1-2, reads SQTIHQWPATLVQPVGSPLSLECTVEGTSNPNLYWYRQAAGRGLQLLFYSVGIGQISSEVPQNLSASRPQDRQFILSSKKLLLSDSGFYLCAWKAGISYGYTFGSGTRLTVV.

Ten or more counts support this clonotype. The rearrangement joins TRBV6-2 or TRBV6-3 to TRBJ2-1; tentatively, D is TRBD2 (5 bases). CDR1 is MNHEY and CDR2 is SVGEGT in the germline V gene. V lost 6 bases and J lost 3, with 12 bases in between. There are 14 residues in the CDR3. The CDR3 DNA follows: TGTGCCAGCAGCGCGGGCTACTACTACAATGAGCAGTTCTTC. It translates to CASSAGYYYNEQFF.

This clonotype occurred a few times. The chain uses TRBV6-6 and TRBJ2-3; D might be TRBD1 or TRBD2, each matching 5 bases. This CDR3 is 18 amino acids long. Germline lookup yields CDR1 MNHNY and CDR2 SVGAGI (reference sequence). Trimming removed 1 base from V and 1 base from J, with 18 bases in between. The chain's CDR3 is CASSYFPLEGLGTDTQYF. CDR3 nucleotides: TGTGCCAGCAGTTACTTCCCACTAGAGGGGCTGGGCACAGATACGCAGTATTTT.

This clonotype was counted only a few times. The chain uses TRBV12-3 or TRBV12-4 and TRBJ2-3; D call uncertain. Trimming removed 5 bases from V and 6 bases from J, with 9 bases in between. CDR3 length: 12 amino acids. Written as DNA, the CDR3 is TGTGCCAGCAGTACCAGTTTTGATACGCAGTATTTT. Translating gives CASSTSFDTQYF.

Notes on this clonotype: This may arise from a read error, as a much more abundant clone is one base away. The chain recombines TRBV2 with TRBJ2-3, with D possibly TRBD2 on 6 matching bases. Germline loops: CDR1 SNHLY, CDR2 FYNNEI. The length of the CDR3 is 13 residues. The chain's CDR3 is CAIGASVSETQYF. The CDR3 DNA follows: TGTGCCATTGGGGCTAGCGTCTCAGAAACGCAGTATTTT. The variable domain in full, with the rest retrieved from reference TRBV2 and TRBJ2-3, is EPEVTQTPSHQVTQMGQEVILRCVPISNHLYFYWYRQILGQKVEFLVSFYNNEISEKSEIFDDQFSVERPDGSNFTLKIRSTKLEDSAMYFCAIGASVSETQYFGPGTRLTVL.